This section outlines one T cell receptor (beta chain) sequence together with its context. Its matching antigen is unknown. The entry originates in a study of graft-versus-host responses after intestinal transplantation. V dropped 0 bases and J dropped 0 bases, with 12 bases sitting between them. From germline, CDR1 is SGHRS and CDR2 YFSETQ. The CDR3 sequence is 17 residues long. Sequencing was performed with immunoSEQ multiplex PCR; in TCRdb, only in-frame clones are kept and a portion is missing. This sample carries roughly 100,000 clones, 80% to 95% of them seen once, and the ten largest clones take around 1.2%.

This chain connects TRBV5-1 to TRBJ2-2; D is possibly TRBD1 (6 bases). The receptor's source is a human donor who received an intestinal transplant. The material sequenced was unstimulated CD8+ T cells sorted from spleen or lymph node cells, taken before intestinal transplant. The CDR3 protein is CASSLVPGQANTGELFF. The CDR3 coding sequence is TGCGCCAGCAGCTTGGTGCCGGGACAAGCGAACACCGGGGAGCTGTTTTTT.